The clone carrying this TCR beta chain was seen only a few times. Other DNA sequences in the sample encode the same CDR3. The CDR3 has 14 residues. V shed 2 bases and J shed 4 bases, with 12 bases lying between them. The germline gives CDR1 MDHEN, CDR2 SYDVKM. This sample is drawn from a study of cytotoxic CD8 clonotypes in ibrutinib-treated CLL. The method was immunoSEQ multiplex PCR; TCRdb's version includes in-frame clones alone and lacks a portion of them. The table records 200,000 or so clones, over 65% of them present only once. The sequencing here drew on PBMCs, taken after 12 months of ibrutinib treatment. This clonotype was sampled from a human donor with chronic lymphocytic leukemia. This rearrangement joins TRBV28 to TRBJ2-7, with D hard to call. CDR3 nucleotides: TGTGCCAGCAGTTTACCGGACCCGTCGTACGAGCAGTACTTC. As protein: CASSLPDPSYEQYF.